The 10 T cell receptor beta chains given below trace back to one sample, sequenced in a study of blood T cell repertoires in COVID-19. TCRdb's table, derived via immunoSEQ multiplex PCR, lists solely in-frame clones and lacks some. There are about 250,000 clones in the sample; 85% occur only once, and around 10% lies in the top ten. Sequenced material: PBMCs or T cells enriched from blood (not recorded which). These receptors all come from a woman between 50 and 59 years old with acute COVID-19.

The gene calls are TRBV30 and TRBJ1-3; no firm D call. The V end lost 6 bases, the J end lost 3 bases, and 6 bases lay between the germline ends. Looked up from germline, CDR1 is GTSNPN and CDR2 is SVGIG (reference sequence). This CDR3 spans 11 amino acids. As DNA, the CDR3 is TGTGCCTGTTTACATGGAAACACCATATATTTT. Protein product: CACLHGNTIYF.

The rearrangement links TRBV7-9 to TRBJ2-5; TRBD1 is a possible D gene (6 bases). V shed 2 bases and J shed 5 bases, with 15 bases lying between them. CDR3 length: 15 residues. The V gene's germline CDR1 is SEHNR and CDR2 FQNEAQ (reference sequence). Written as DNA, the CDR3 is TGTGCCAGCAGCTTAAGGGCAGGGGCTCGGGAGACCCAGTACTTC. Residues: CASSLRAGARETQYF.

This chain connects TRBV11-3 to TRBJ2-1; 12 bases are shared with TRBD2. V lost 2 bases and J lost 4; bases outside the gene matches: 3. CDR1 is SGHNT and CDR2 is YENEEA in the germline V gene. The CDR3 is made up of 16 amino acids. The CDR3 nucleotides are TGTGCCAGCAGCTTATCTAGCGGGGGGGCGTACAATGAGCAGTTCTTC. This encodes CASSLSSGGAYNEQFF.

V gene TRBV6-5 combines with J gene TRBJ1-1; 8 nucleotides line up with TRBD1. Germline V gene data show CDR1 as MNHEY and CDR2 as SVGAGI. The CDR3 runs 16 residues. V lost 0 bases and J lost 3; bases outside the gene matches: 6. The CDR3 is CASSYSWQGADTEAFF. The DNA for the CDR3 is TGTGCCAGCAGTTACTCGTGGCAGGGGGCCGACACTGAAGCTTTCTTT.

CDR3 residues: CASSPQGGSDTQYF. In DNA, the CDR3 is TGTGCCAGCAGCCCACAGGGTGGGTCAGATACGCAGTATTTT. The chain links TRBV11-1 to TRBJ2-3; TRBD1 is a possible D gene (6 bases). Looked up from germline, CDR1 is SGHAT and CDR2 is FQDESV (reference sequence). There are 14 residues in the CDR3. The germline V and J ends were trimmed by 5 bases and 4 bases, with 13 bases remaining between them.

This clone was found once. This chain joins TRBV7-3 and TRBJ1-1; TRBD1 matches 7 bases. The CDR3 has 11 amino acids. The ends lost 4 bases at V and 12 bases at J; junction bases unmatched: 5. Germline V gene data show CDR1 as SGHTA and CDR2 as FQGTGA. This CDR3 reads CASSSQGKTFF. The CDR3 region has the DNA TGTGCCAGCAGCTCACAGGGGAAAACTTTCTTT.

This chain joins TRBV5-1 and TRBJ1-4; 11 bases are shared with TRBD1. CDR1 and CDR2 from the germline V gene are SGHRS and YFSETQ. The V segment lost 4 bases and the J segment 1 base; nucleotides outside the gene matches: 9. CDR3 length: 18 residues. In DNA, the CDR3 is TGCGCCAGCAGCCCGGACAGGGGGCGCCTTGGAACTAATGAAAAACTGTTTTTT. It translates to CASSPDRGRLGTNEKLFF.

The chain combines TRBV5-1 with TRBJ2-5; no reliable D call. The CDR3 has 13 amino acids. Looked up from germline, CDR1 is SGHRS and CDR2 is YFSETQ. V was clipped by 0 bases and J by 2 bases, with 5 bases between them. The CDR3 bases are TGCGCCAGCAGCTTGGCCACACAAGAGACCCAGTACTTC. Its protein product is CASSLATQETQYF.

This clone was recorded once. The rearrangement links TRBV24-1 to TRBJ2-3; D possibly corresponds to TRBD1 (5 bases). CDR1 is KGHDR and CDR2 is SFDVKD in the germline V gene. The V gene lost 12 bases and the J gene lost 2 bases, with 14 bases spanning the gap. The CDR3 spans 13 residues. This CDR3 is CAPLDSPTDTQYF. For the CDR3, the DNA is TGTGCCCCACTTGACAGTCCCACAGATACGCAGTATTTT.

For this clone: The sample carries other DNA sequences with the same CDR3. V and J are TRBV18 and TRBJ1-1; TRBD1 aligns across 7 bases. Germline V gives CDR1 KGHSH, CDR2 LQKENI. The ends lost 3 bases at V and 7 bases at J; junction bases unmatched: 2. CDR3 length: 12 residues. The CDR3 reads CASSPGQIEAFF. DNA for the CDR3: TGTGCCAGCTCACCGGGACAGATTGAAGCTTTCTTT.